Shown below are 8 T cell receptor beta chains from a single sample sequenced in a study of T-cell reconstitution after alpha-beta-depleted transplantation in children. Preparation of the TCRbeta library used unique molecular identifiers. TCRdb processed the PCR reads anew with MiXCR; each CDR3 protein has one entry. The sample shows approximately 170,000 distinct CDR3 sequences, 11% of them seen only once. This specimen consisted of PBMCs, obtained before TCRalphabeta/CD19-depleted stem cell transplant. Every receptor here comes from a boy between 2 and 10 years old with acute myeloid leukemia, due to receive a stem cell transplant.

The J gene is TRBJ1-4, the V gene TRBV7-9; 7 nucleotides line up with TRBD1. Germline V gene lookup returns CDR1 SEHNR and CDR2 FQNEAQ (reference sequence). After removal of 5 bases from V and 8 bases from J, the junction contained 8 bases not matched to a gene. The CDR3 contains 14 residues. The CDR3 spells CASSLDRVGEKLFF. CDR3 nucleotide sequence: TGTGCCAGCAGCCTTGACAGGGTCGGAGAAAAACTGTTTTTT. The variable domain in full, completed from reference TRBV7-9 and TRBJ1-4, reads DTGVSQNPRHKITKRGQNVTFRCDPISEHNRLYWYRQTLGQGPEFLTYFQNEAQLEKSRLLSDRFSAERPKGSFSTLEIQRTEQGDSAMYLCASSLDRVGEKLFFGSGTQLSVL.

This clonotype has ten or more counts. This rearrangement joins TRBV28 to TRBJ1-2, with 8 positions matching TRBD1. The V segment lost 8 bases and the J segment 8 bases; nucleotides outside the gene matches: 10. The CDR3 is 13 amino acids. CDR1 is MDHEN and CDR2 is SYDVKM in the germline V gene. Here the CDR3 reads CASLEGQAMGYTF. The DNA for the CDR3 is TGTGCCAGCTTAGAGGGACAGGCGATGGGCTACACCTTC.

This clonotype was counted at least ten times. The germline gene is not matched at one end of the junction; a read error may be the cause. The rearrangement uses TRBV20-1 and TRBJ2-3; D is perhaps TRBD2 (6 bases). The germline gives CDR1 DFQATT, CDR2 SNEGSKA (reference sequence). The CDR3 length is 13 residues. The CDR3 nucleotides are TGCAGTGCCAGAGGGGAGGTCGGAGATACGCAGTATTTT. It encodes CSARGEVGDTQYF.

This clonotype was counted ten times or more. This chain links TRBV30 with TRBJ2-1; 7 bases map to TRBD1. Per germline, CDR1 GTSNPN and CDR2 SVGIG (reference sequence). The CDR3 is 14 amino acids. V shed 5 bases, J shed 1 base, and the junction held 5 bases outside the gene matches. The CDR3 here is CAWDTGVSYNEQFF. CDR3 nucleotide sequence: TGTGCCTGGGACACAGGGGTGTCCTACAATGAGCAGTTCTTC. The full variable domain, rest sourced from reference TRBV30 and TRBJ2-1, is SQTIHQWPATLVQPVGSPLSLECTVEGTSNPNLYWYRQAAGRGLQLLFYSVGIGQISSEVPQNLSASRPQDRQFILSSKKLLLSDSGFYLCAWDTGVSYNEQFFGPGTRLTVL.

This clonotype was seen at least ten times. The chain carries TRBV2 and TRBJ2-3, with 8 positions matching TRBD1. The CDR3 runs to 13 residues. The V and J ends lost 10 bases and 2 bases, in that order; junction bases with no gene match: 5. CDR1 and CDR2 from the germline V gene are SNHLY and FYNNEI. DNA for the CDR3: TGTGCCACCCAGACAGGGGCCACAGATACGCAGTATTTT. Amino acids: CATQTGATDTQYF.

This clonotype was seen at least ten times. The genes are TRBV10-2 and TRBJ1-5; D unclear. CDR3 length: 14 amino acids. V was pared by 4 bases and J by 5 bases, with 12 bases between. CDR1 is WSHSY, CDR2 SAAADI, per germline. The CDR3 spells CASSVGRTYQPQHF. In DNA, the CDR3 is TGCGCCAGCAGTGTAGGCAGAACTTATCAGCCCCAGCATTTT.

This clonotype was recorded at least ten times. This chain connects TRBV11-2 to TRBJ2-1; TRBD2 matches 10 bases. The CDR3 contains 18 residues. Germline trimming cut 5 bases from V and 3 bases from J; bases unmatched to any gene: 13. CDR1 and CDR2 from the germline V gene are SGHAT and FQNNGV. The CDR3 nucleotides are TGTGCCAGCAGCAGGGGGCTAGCGGGGGTCCATTTCTACAATGAGCAGTTCTTC. Protein sequence: CASSRGLAGVHFYNEQFF.

In its sample, this clonotype was seen many times. The chain has TRBV7-9 and TRBJ1-4, with TRBD1 matching over 10 bases. The CDR3 runs to 15 residues. V shed 5 bases and J 8 bases; nucleotides not matched to a gene: 8. Germline CDR1 reads SEHNR; CDR2 reads FQNEAQ (reference sequence). The CDR3 DNA sequence: TGTGCCAGCAGCAACCAGACAGGGGGCGCCGAAAAACTGTTTTTT. Amino acids: CASSNQTGGAEKLFF.